This TCR beta chain originates from a study of T cells after yellow fever vaccination. Trimming pared 5 bases from V and 4 bases from J, leaving 12 bases between. This CDR3 spans 14 amino acids. Germline V gene lookup returns CDR1 ENHRY and CDR2 SYGVKD. They built TCR cDNA with 5'RACE template switching, a step that put in a universal primer site and UMIs. TCRdb reanalysed the 5' RACE reads using MiXCR and keeps one entry per CDR3 protein. The table lists hundreds of thousands of distinct CDR3 sequences, approximately 8% of them singletons. Turning to this clonotype: Antigen: not known.

Findings and limits, study-wide: Relatively few clonotypes were ones that appeared in both CD4 and CD8 compartments. A weaker secondary response peaked on day 5, the primary on day 15. Boosting was followed by the reappearance of most primary-vaccination clones (around 95% CD4, 88% CD8).

Material: PBMCs, obtained approximately 47 days after the first yellow fever vaccination. The sequence was obtained from a man aged 18 to 29 who received the YFV17D yellow fever vaccine. V usage is TRBV10-3 and J usage is TRBJ1-5, with D perhaps matching TRBD1 (5 bases). CDR3: CAISRGEHNQPQHF. The CDR3 DNA reads TGTGCCATCAGTAGGGGCGAGCATAATCAGCCCCAGCATTTT.